The rows below give T cell receptor beta chains drawn from one sample of a study of T cell repertoires in cytomegalovirus infection. These receptors lack a known antigen. TCRdb recomputed calls from the reads with MiXCR, one row per CDR3 protein. The sample lists about 220,000 distinct CDR3 sequences, around two fifths seen once, with roughly three fifths in the top ten. The sample in question was CD8+ T cells from cultured PBMCs, obtained from culture after CMV antigen stimulation. These receptors were obtained from a human donor in good health (CMV status not recorded). Some clones in this sample may be carry-over from other donors' samples. Both conserved end residues are part of each CDR3. Fields, in order: J gene, clone size, D gene, V gene, CDR3 protein, CDR3 DNA. A D gene is named only where the DNA matches it firmly. Size tells how often a clone was seen (once, few, many) or the class of an expanded clone, and some rows leave it out.

j_call: TRBJ1-2; clone_size: few; d_call: .; v_call: TRBV6-2/TRBV6-3; cdr3_aa: CASSYSGGSYGYTF; cdr3_nt: TGTGCCAGCAGTTACTCAGGAGGGAGCTATGGCTACACCTTC
j_call: TRBJ2-7; clone_size: few; d_call: TRBD1; v_call: TRBV7-6; cdr3_aa: CASSSRQGLSSYEQYF; cdr3_nt: TGTGCCAGCAGCTCGAGACAGGGCTTAAGCTCCTACGAGCAGTACTTC
j_call: TRBJ2-1; clone_size: .; d_call: .; v_call: TRBV27; cdr3_aa: CASRQAESSYNEQFF; cdr3_nt: TGTGCCAGCAGACAAGCGGAGAGCTCCTACAATGAGCAGTTCTTC
j_call: TRBJ2-7; clone_size: few; d_call: TRBD2; v_call: TRBV7-6; cdr3_aa: CASSTGGVEQYF; cdr3_nt: TGTGCCAGCAGCACCGGGGGGGTCGAGCAGTACTTC
j_call: TRBJ2-7; clone_size: .; d_call: TRBD1; v_call: TRBV27; cdr3_aa: CASSSSQGVKVYEQYF; cdr3_nt: TGTGCCAGCAGTTCCTCTCAGGGGGTAAAAGTCTACGAGCAGTACTTC
j_call: TRBJ1-5; clone_size: few; d_call: .; v_call: TRBV7-9; cdr3_aa: CASSNVREGYNQPQHF; cdr3_nt: TGTGCCAGCAGCAACGTCCGGGAGGGCTATAATCAGCCCCAGCATTTT
j_call: TRBJ1-5; clone_size: few; d_call: .; v_call: TRBV19; cdr3_aa: CASSLEEHPKYSNQPQHF; cdr3_nt: TGTGCCAGTAGTCTCGAGGAACACCCAAAGTATAGCAATCAGCCCCAGCATTTT
j_call: TRBJ2-1; clone_size: .; d_call: TRBD1; v_call: TRBV6-5; cdr3_aa: CASSKVQGADEQFF; cdr3_nt: TGTGCCAGCAGCAAAGTACAGGGGGCAGATGAGCAGTTCTTC
j_call: TRBJ2-1; clone_size: many; d_call: .; v_call: TRBV7-2; cdr3_aa: CASSLLYNEQFF; cdr3_nt: TGTGCCAGCAGCCTTCTCTACAATGAGCAGTTCTTC
j_call: TRBJ2-1; clone_size: .; d_call: TRBD2; v_call: TRBV7-9; cdr3_aa: CASGRGLEQFF; cdr3_nt: TGTGCCAGCGGGAGGGGCCTTGAGCAGTTCTTC
j_call: TRBJ2-7; clone_size: .; d_call: TRBD1; v_call: TRBV11-2; cdr3_aa: CAGSLETGLYEQYF; cdr3_nt: TGTGCCGGCAGCTTAGAGACAGGGTTGTACGAGCAGTACTTC
j_call: TRBJ1-5; clone_size: once; d_call: .; v_call: TRBV6-2/TRBV6-3; cdr3_aa: CASQAGYQPQHF; cdr3_nt: TGTGCCAGCCAAGCCGGATATCAGCCCCAGCATTTT
j_call: TRBJ2-5; clone_size: .; d_call: TRBD1; v_call: TRBV7-6; cdr3_aa: CASSPRFGTGGGGTQYF; cdr3_nt: TGTGCCAGCAGCCCCCGGTTCGGGACAGGGGGCGGGGGGACCCAGTACTTC
j_call: TRBJ2-6; clone_size: .; d_call: .; v_call: TRBV28; cdr3_aa: CASTPGVSGANVLTF; cdr3_nt: TGTGCCAGCACCCCGGGGGTCTCTGGGGCCAACGTCCTGACTTTC
j_call: TRBJ2-1; clone_size: .; d_call: .; v_call: TRBV6-1; cdr3_aa: CAIERYNEQFF; cdr3_nt: TGTGCCATCGAAAGGTACAATGAGCAGTTCTTC
j_call: TRBJ2-5; clone_size: .; d_call: TRBD1; v_call: TRBV5-4; cdr3_aa: CASSLGTGTKETQYF; cdr3_nt: TGTGCCAGCAGCCTTGGGACAGGTACTAAAGAGACCCAGTACTTC
j_call: TRBJ2-3; clone_size: .; d_call: TRBD2; v_call: TRBV6-5; cdr3_aa: CASSRRLAGAVDTQYF; cdr3_nt: TGTGCCAGCAGCCGGAGACTAGCGGGAGCGGTAGATACGCAGTATTTT
j_call: TRBJ1-5; clone_size: many; d_call: .; v_call: TRBV28; cdr3_aa: CASRSGSSNQPQHF; cdr3_nt: TGTGCCAGCAGGTCCGGGAGTAGCAATCAGCCCCAGCATTTT
j_call: TRBJ2-1; clone_size: .; d_call: .; v_call: TRBV7-2; cdr3_aa: CASSPTGVSSYNEKFF; cdr3_nt: TGTGCCAGCAGCCCAACCGGGGTAAGCTCCTACAATGAGAAGTTCTTC
j_call: TRBJ1-2; clone_size: few; d_call: .; v_call: TRBV7-9; cdr3_aa: CASSAYSGPGDGYTF; cdr3_nt: TGTGCCAGCAGCGCCTACTCCGGGCCGGGTGATGGCTACACCTTC
j_call: TRBJ2-7; clone_size: few; d_call: .; v_call: TRBV27; cdr3_aa: CASSLLVEGIYEQYF; cdr3_nt: TGTGCCAGCAGCCTACTAGTCGAGGGGATCTACGAGCAGTACTTC
j_call: TRBJ1-5; clone_size: .; d_call: TRBD1; v_call: TRBV7-9; cdr3_aa: CASSAPTGGAEQPQHF; cdr3_nt: TGTGCCAGCAGCGCCCCGACAGGGGGCGCGGAACAGCCCCAGCATTTT
j_call: TRBJ1-1; clone_size: .; d_call: TRBD1; v_call: TRBV29-1; cdr3_aa: CSVVPGTGGQGGTEAFF; cdr3_nt: TGCAGCGTTGTCCCGGGGACAGGGGGCCAGGGAGGCACTGAAGCTTTCTTT
j_call: TRBJ1-2; clone_size: few; d_call: .; v_call: TRBV12-3/TRBV12-4; cdr3_aa: CASSPAGSYGYTF; cdr3_nt: TGTGCCAGCAGTCCCGCCGGCAGCTATGGCTACACCTTC
j_call: TRBJ1-1; clone_size: few; d_call: .; v_call: TRBV27; cdr3_aa: CASTSVGGKGAEAFF; cdr3_nt: TGTGCCAGCACAAGTGTGGGGGGCAAAGGAGCTGAAGCTTTCTTT
j_call: TRBJ2-7; clone_size: few; d_call: .; v_call: TRBV7-8; cdr3_aa: CASSLSRGLSYEQYF; cdr3_nt: TGTGCCAGCAGCCTCTCAAGGGGTCTCTCCTACGAGCAGTACTTC
j_call: TRBJ2-7; clone_size: few; d_call: TRBD1; v_call: TRBV12-3/TRBV12-4; cdr3_aa: CASSLPDRGNYEQYF; cdr3_nt: TGTGCCAGCAGTCTACCCGACAGGGGGAATTACGAGCAGTACTTC
j_call: TRBJ2-7; clone_size: .; d_call: TRBD1; v_call: TRBV7-6; cdr3_aa: CASSARDRGILEQYF; cdr3_nt: TGTGCCAGCAGCGCCAGGGACAGGGGCATACTCGAGCAGTACTTC
j_call: TRBJ1-5; clone_size: few; d_call: .; v_call: TRBV27; cdr3_aa: CASSYGLDRRQPQHF; cdr3_nt: TGTGCCAGCAGCTACGGGCTGGACCGCCGGCAGCCCCAGCATTTT
j_call: TRBJ2-1; clone_size: few; d_call: .; v_call: TRBV11-2; cdr3_aa: CASSLGPTGDSYNEQFF; cdr3_nt: TGTGCCAGCAGCTTAGGCCCAACAGGAGATTCGTACAATGAGCAGTTCTTC
j_call: TRBJ2-3; clone_size: .; d_call: .; v_call: TRBV7-2; cdr3_aa: CASSKTGQHTDTQYF; cdr3_nt: TGTGCCAGCAGCAAGACCGGACAGCACACAGATACGCAGTATTTT
j_call: TRBJ1-1; clone_size: many; d_call: .; v_call: TRBV7-8; cdr3_aa: CASSPTSTEAFF; cdr3_nt: TGTGCCAGCAGCCCCACCTCCACTGAAGCTTTCTTT
j_call: TRBJ1-3; clone_size: many; d_call: .; v_call: TRBV7-2; cdr3_aa: CASSHRAASSGNTIYF; cdr3_nt: TGTGCCAGCAGCCACCGGGCGGCAAGCTCTGGAAACACCATATATTTT
j_call: TRBJ1-2; clone_size: few; d_call: .; v_call: TRBV7-3; cdr3_aa: CASSPGGGENYGYTF; cdr3_nt: TGTGCCAGCAGCCCCGGGGGGGGAGAAAACTATGGCTACACCTTC
j_call: TRBJ2-1; clone_size: few; d_call: .; v_call: TRBV7-2; cdr3_aa: CASRRPTYNEQFF; cdr3_nt: TGTGCCAGCAGAAGGCCCACCTACAATGAGCAGTTCTTC
j_call: TRBJ1-2; clone_size: .; d_call: .; v_call: TRBV29-1; cdr3_aa: CSVDVREAGYTF; cdr3_nt: TGCAGCGTTGATGTCAGGGAGGCAGGCTACACCTTC
j_call: TRBJ2-1; clone_size: .; d_call: TRBD1; v_call: TRBV7-3; cdr3_aa: CASSLDQGANEQFF; cdr3_nt: TGTGCCAGCAGCTTAGACCAGGGGGCGAATGAGCAGTTCTTC
j_call: TRBJ2-7; clone_size: .; d_call: .; v_call: TRBV28; cdr3_aa: CASSLVRGTSYEQYF; cdr3_nt: TGTGCCAGCAGTTTAGTTCGGGGGACCTCCTACGAGCAGTACTTC